These 14 T cell receptor beta chains came from one sample sequenced in a study of cytomegalovirus exposure and HLA in healthy donors. PCR involved 60 Vbeta and 13 Jbeta primers. Some clones are missing from TCRdb's copy, which holds only in-frame ones; the method was immunoSEQ multiplex PCR. The profile covers more than 100,000 clones, with around 69% appearing a single time and approximately 8.5% taken by the ten largest. Sequenced input: PBMCs. These receptors originate from a woman aged 40 to 50 in good health and CMV-seropositive.

In nucleotides, the CDR3 is TGTGCCAGCAGTGTACAGGGGCTGGGCTACGAGCAGTACTTC. It yields the protein CASSVQGLGYEQYF. This chain uses TRBV27 with TRBJ2-7, with 7 positions matching TRBD1. Looked up from germline, CDR1 is MNHEY and CDR2 is SMNVEV (reference sequence). This CDR3 is 14 amino acids long. Trimming cost V 5 bases and J 3 bases; bases outside gene matches: 7.

This rearrangement joins TRBV2 to TRBJ2-7; D unresolved. CDR1 SNHLY and CDR2 FYNNEI come from the germline V gene. Trimming stripped 2 bases from V and 1 base from J, with 6 bases between. This CDR3 is 13 amino acids long. The CDR3 DNA reads TGTGCCAGCAGTGAATACACGTCCTACGAGCAGTACTTC. Encoded protein: CASSEYTSYEQYF.

The V gene is TRBV27, the J gene TRBJ2-7; 7 positions match TRBD2. Trimming cost V 8 bases and J 4 bases; bases outside gene matches: 17. Germline V gene lookup returns CDR1 MNHEY and CDR2 SMNVEV (reference sequence). The CDR3 spans 16 residues. The CDR3 reads CASAIGGGSGSYEQYF. CDR3 nucleotides: TGTGCCAGCGCTATTGGTGGGGGTAGCGGGTCATACGAGCAGTACTTC.

This clone was counted only a few times. V gene TRBV5-1 combines with J gene TRBJ2-3, with TRBD2 identical over 11 bases. Germline lookup yields CDR1 SGHRS and CDR2 YFSETQ. CDR3 size: 15 residues. Trimming removed 5 bases from V and 2 bases from J; junction bases left unmatched: 4. The CDR3 DNA sequence: TGCGCCAGCAGGGTACTAGCGGGAGACACAGATACGCAGTATTTT. Encoded protein: CASRVLAGDTDTQYF.

V gene TRBV12-5 combines with J gene TRBJ2-2; D may be TRBD2 (5 bases). The CDR3 consists of 11 residues. Looked up from germline, CDR1 is LGHNT and CDR2 is FRNRAP. V lost 9 bases and J 3 bases, leaving 5 bases between the germline ends. The CDR3 loop reads CASGDTGELFF. The DNA for the CDR3 is TGTGCTAGCGGGGACACCGGGGAGCTGTTTTTT.

This clone has a single count. CDR3 in DNA: TGTGCCAGCAGCCCCCCCGGTGGAGCGCAGAATGAGCAGTTCTTC. As protein: CASSPPGGAQNEQFF. The chain uses TRBV6-5 and TRBJ2-1; D not resolved. In germline, CDR1 is MNHEY, CDR2 SVGAGI. The CDR3 consists of 15 residues. The V and J ends lost 6 bases and 7 bases respectively, with 19 bases between them.

This clone was seen a few times. The chain uses TRBV6-5 and TRBJ2-1; tentatively, D is TRBD1 (5 bases). The germline V and J ends were trimmed by 6 bases and 8 bases, with 11 bases remaining between them. CDR3 length equals 12 residues. From germline, CDR1 is MNHEY and CDR2 SVGAGI. The CDR3 nucleotides read TGTGCCAGCAGATCGACAGCTTATGAGCAGTTCTTC. Protein: CASRSTAYEQFF.

This sequence joins TRBV16 and TRBJ2-2; TRBD1 agrees at 7 bases. The CDR3 is made up of 14 amino acids. J was trimmed by 4 bases and V by 4 bases; bases with no gene match: 3. Germline assignment: CDR1 KGHSY and CDR2 FQNENV. DNA of the CDR3: TGTGCCAGCAGCCTGGGACAGCTCACCGGGGAGCTGTTTTTT. Amino acids: CASSLGQLTGELFF.

The J gene is TRBJ2-7, the V gene TRBV5-1, with unresolved D. The CDR3 is 14 amino acids. Trimming removed 0 bases at V and 0 bases at J, with 7 bases between. CDR1 SGHRS and CDR2 YFSETQ come from the germline V gene. In DNA form, the CDR3 reads TGCGCCAGCAGCTTGGGTCAGGTCTCCTACGAGCAGTACTTC. This encodes CASSLGQVSYEQYF. Full variable domain (outside the CDR3, taken from reference TRBV5-1 and TRBJ2-7): KAGVTQTPRYLIKTRGQQVTLSCSPISGHRSVSWYQQTPGQGLQFLFEYFSETQRNKGNFPGRFSGRQFSNSRSEMNVSTLELGDSALYLCASSLGQVSYEQYFGPGTRLTVT.

V and J are TRBV11-3 and TRBJ1-4, with 7 bases identical to TRBD1. The V gene's germline CDR1 is SGHNT and CDR2 YENEEA. This CDR3 spans 15 amino acids. V lost 0 bases and J lost 3; bases outside the gene matches: 1. CDR3 sequence: CASSLEQGPNEKLFF. The CDR3, as DNA: TGTGCCAGCAGCTTAGAACAGGGGCCTAATGAAAAACTGTTTTTT.

This clone showed up just once. This chain joins TRBV5-1 and TRBJ1-2; TRBD1 matches at 10 bases. The CDR3 consists of 16 residues. Germline CDR1 SGHRS, CDR2 YFSETQ. Trimming took 4 bases from V and 6 from J; bases not matched to a gene: 12. This chain's CDR3 is CASSPGQGGIGDGYTF. The CDR3 DNA is TGCGCCAGCAGCCCCGGACAGGGGGGCATTGGGGATGGCTACACCTTC.

V is TRBV6-1 and J is TRBJ2-4, with D possibly TRBD1 on 5 matching bases. This CDR3 contains 14 residues. In germline, CDR1 is MNHNS, CDR2 SASEGT. The germline V and J ends were trimmed by 1 base and 4 bases, with 8 bases remaining between them. CDR3 in DNA: TGTGCCAGCAGTGAAGAGGCAGGGAAAAACATTCAGTACTTC. Its translation: CASSEEAGKNIQYF.

The chain uses TRBV29-1 and TRBJ2-3; possible D gene TRBD2, 6 bases. The CDR3 has 13 amino acids. From germline, CDR1 is SQVTM and CDR2 ANQGSEA. V was clipped by 5 bases and J by 5 bases, with 14 bases between them. CDR3 in DNA: TGCAGCGTTAAGATTCGGGGGATAGATACGCAGTATTTT. Its protein is CSVKIRGIDTQYF.

The genes are TRBV2 and TRBJ2-1; tentatively, D is TRBD1 (6 bases). The CDR3 covers 13 residues. Germline values: CDR1 SNHLY, CDR2 FYNNEI. V shed 8 bases and J shed 9 bases, with 17 bases lying between them. Written as DNA, the CDR3 is TGTGCCAGCGAGGAGACAGGTGTCGGTGAGCAGTTCTTC. Its translation is CASEETGVGEQFF.